This T cell receptor beta chain was recorded in a study of blood T cell repertoires in COVID-19. CDR1 is SGHTA, CDR2 FQGNSA, per germline. The ends lost 5 bases at V and 6 bases at J; junction bases unmatched: 14. The CDR3 has 18 residues. Using immunoSEQ multiplex PCR, the repertoire was profiled, and TCRdb retains in-frame clones only, with some absent. The sample yields roughly 290,000 clones, around 85% seen once. The sample comprised peripheral blood. The V and J genes are TRBV7-2 and TRBJ2-3; 13 bases are a match to TRBD2. The sequence came from a human donor with COVID-19, enrolled during active disease. The donor label of this sample is uncertain. In DNA form, the CDR3 reads TGTGCCAGCAGCCGCGAAGGGGTCGGGGGACTAGCGGGGGATACGCAGTATTTT. Protein: CASSREGVGGLAGDTQYF.